This TCR beta chain emerged from a study of molecular identifiers for immune sequencing clone quantification. Germline lookup yields CDR1 MDHEN and CDR2 SYDVKM. This CDR3 spans 14 amino acids. V lost 6 bases and J lost 1; bases outside the gene matches: 0. Study-wide results and limits: The share of molecules held by clones above 20 RNA copies was over 99% in effector cells and under 1% in naive cells. Barcode sharing among identical TCR molecules could make large clones appear smaller.

The bulk TCR libraries were made with methods described before and with listed TCR primers. TCRdb fed the PCR reads into MiXCR, producing one record per CDR3 protein. The data hold fewer than 15,000 distinct CDR3 sequences, with under 20% observed a single time. This clonotype appeared a few times. What it binds is unknown. Material for sequencing was naive CD8+ T cells from blood, with Jurkat cell RNA spiked in. As to subset: FACS-sorted CD8+CD4-CCR7+CD45RA+ naive T cells. The source is a human donor in good health. Some libraries in this study had Jurkat cell RNA spiked in. The V call is TRBV28, the J call TRBJ2-7, with 13 bases fitting TRBD2. The CDR3 DNA reads TGTGCCAGCAGGGGACTAGCGGGATCCTACGAGCAGTACTTC. Residues: CASRGLAGSYEQYF. Complete variable domain (other parts from reference TRBV28 and TRBJ2-7): DVKVTQSSRYLVKRTGEKVFLECVQDMDHENMFWYRQDPGLGLRLIYFSYDVKMKEKGDIPEGYSVSREKKERFSLILESASTNQTSMYLCASRGLAGSYEQYFGPGTRLTVT.